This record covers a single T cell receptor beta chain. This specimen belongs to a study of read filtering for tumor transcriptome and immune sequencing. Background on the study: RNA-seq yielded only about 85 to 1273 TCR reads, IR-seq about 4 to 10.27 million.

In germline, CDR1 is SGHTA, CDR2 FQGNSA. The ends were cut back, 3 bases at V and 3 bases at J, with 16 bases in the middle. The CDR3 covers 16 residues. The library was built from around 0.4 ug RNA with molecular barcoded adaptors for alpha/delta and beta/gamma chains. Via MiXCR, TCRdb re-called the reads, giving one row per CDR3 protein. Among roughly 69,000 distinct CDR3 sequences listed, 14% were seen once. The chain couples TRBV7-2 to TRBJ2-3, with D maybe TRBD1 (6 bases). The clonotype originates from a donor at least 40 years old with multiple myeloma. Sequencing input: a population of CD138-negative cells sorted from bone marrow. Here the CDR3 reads CASSFSRGGRTDTQYF. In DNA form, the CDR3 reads TGTGCCAGCAGCTTTTCCAGGGGCGGCAGAACAGATACGCAGTATTTT.